The clone carrying this T cell receptor (beta chain) was recorded once. The sample has other DNA sequences that encode this CDR3 too. This sample is drawn from a study of blood T cell repertoires in COVID-19. CDR1 is KGHSH, CDR2 LQKENI, per germline. Trimming took off 0 bases at V and 2 bases at J, with 8 bases between the two ends. The CDR3 is 14 amino acids. Clones were read by immunoSEQ multiplex PCR, and TCRdb kept only the in-frame ones, dropping some. The sample has fewer than 200,000 clones; approximately 85% are singletons. The rearrangement links TRBV18 to TRBJ2-7, with TRBD2 as a possible D gene (5 bases). The origin of this receptor is a man aged 60-69 years who had recovered from COVID-19. The source material was peripheral blood. CDR3 in amino acids: CASSPPGGPYEQYF. CDR3 bases: TGTGCCAGCTCACCACCCGGCGGGCCCTACGAGCAGTACTTC.